This TCR beta chain originates from a study of blood T cell repertoires in COVID-19. Study at large: Sample material is recorded as cDNA or gDNA derived from T cells, B-cell-depleted T cells, or PBMCs.

Trimming cost V 2 bases and J 3 bases, with 13 bases left between them. The CDR3 covers 15 residues. From germline, CDR1 is SNHLY and CDR2 FYNNEI. In the original workflow: Nucleated cell counts were estimated from reference gene primer amplification. The method was immunoSEQ multiplex PCR; TCRdb's version includes in-frame clones alone and lacks a portion of them. From that table come the V and J calls and clone size; the DNA was used to work out D and trimming. The sample lists around 130,000 clones; around 89% were seen once. The sample comprised peripheral blood. This sequence originates from a man aged 70-80 years with active or convalescent COVID-19. V gene TRBV2 combines with J gene TRBJ1-2; weak D call: TRBD1 (5 bases). The CDR3 reads CASSERRQPYYGYTF. The CDR3 DNA reads TGTGCCAGCAGTGAAAGAAGACAGCCCTACTATGGCTACACCTTC.